Described below is a single TCR beta chain sequence and its context. The V end lost 11 bases, the J end lost 2 bases, and 13 bases lay between the germline ends. Germline V gene lookup returns CDR1 SEHNR and CDR2 FQNEAQ (reference sequence). This CDR3 comprises 12 residues. This entry comes from a study of blood T cell repertoires in COVID-19. Whole-study context: Sources were T cells, B-cell-depleted T cells, or PBMCs; the material itself was cDNA or gDNA.

In the original workflow: Reference gene primers were amplified, and this amplification served to estimate nucleated cell counts. TCRdb's copy holds only in-frame clones and misses some; the assay was immunoSEQ multiplex PCR. That table supplies the V and J calls and clone size; D and trimming were determined from the DNA. Here the sample spans about 49,000 clones, 80% to 95% being singletons. Enrolment of Seattle patients took place during active infection, and they were followed longitudinally. The sequencing input was peripheral blood. This TCR was recovered from a man in his fifties or sixties with COVID-19, enrolled during active disease. The chain carries TRBV7-9 and TRBJ2-7, with a possible D match to TRBD2 (5 bases). The CDR3 loop reads CAAGRDTYEQYF. The DNA for the CDR3 is TGTGCCGCGGGCCGGGATACCTACGAGCAGTACTTC.